This T cell receptor (beta chain) was captured in a study of CD8 T cells in ankylosing spondylitis. This clonotype appeared many times. Quantitative 5'-RACE with molecular barcodes generated TCR beta libraries. TCRdb reprocessed the 5' RACE reads via MiXCR and lists one record per CDR3 protein. In the table there are approximately 200,000 distinct CDR3 sequences, 10% to 15% of which are singletons. The germline V gene has CDR1 SQVTM and CDR2 ANQGSEA. V was cut by 5 bases and J by 5 bases, with 12 bases left in between. CDR3 length: 13 amino acids. Input material: blood, either unsorted or a sorted T cell fraction (not recorded which). This chain connects TRBV29-1 to TRBJ2-2; D could derive from TRBD1 or TRBD2 (5 bases each). This clonotype originated in a female donor with ankylosing spondylitis or in good health (not recorded which). CDR3 amino acids: CSVRGTGTGELFF. Written as DNA, the CDR3 is TGCAGCGTTCGTGGGACGGGGACCGGGGAGCTGTTTTTT.